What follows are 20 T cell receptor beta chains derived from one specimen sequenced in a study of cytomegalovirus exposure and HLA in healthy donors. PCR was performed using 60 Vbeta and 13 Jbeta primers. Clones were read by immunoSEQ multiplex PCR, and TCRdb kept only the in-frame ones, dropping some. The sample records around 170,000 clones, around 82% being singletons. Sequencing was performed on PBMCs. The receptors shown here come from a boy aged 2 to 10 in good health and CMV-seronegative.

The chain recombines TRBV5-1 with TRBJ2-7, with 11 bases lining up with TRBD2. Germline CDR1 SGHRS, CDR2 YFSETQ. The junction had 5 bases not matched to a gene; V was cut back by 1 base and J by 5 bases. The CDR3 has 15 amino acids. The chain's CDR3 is CASSLRLAGGDEQYF. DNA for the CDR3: TGCGCCAGCAGCTTGAGGCTAGCGGGAGGTGACGAGCAGTACTTC.

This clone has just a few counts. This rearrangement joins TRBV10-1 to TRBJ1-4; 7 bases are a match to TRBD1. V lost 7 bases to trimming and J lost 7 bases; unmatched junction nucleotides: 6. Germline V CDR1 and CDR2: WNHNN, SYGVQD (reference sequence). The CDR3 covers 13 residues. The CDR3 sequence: CASKTGWSEKLFF. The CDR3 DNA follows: TGCGCCAGCAAGACAGGGTGGAGTGAAAAACTGTTTTTT.

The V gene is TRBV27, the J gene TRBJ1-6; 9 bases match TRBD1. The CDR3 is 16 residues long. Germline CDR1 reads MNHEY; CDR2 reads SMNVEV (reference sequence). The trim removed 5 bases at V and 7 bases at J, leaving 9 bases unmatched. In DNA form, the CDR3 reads TGTGCCAGCAGTCCCTCGTCCGGACAGGGGAATTCACCCCTCCACTTT. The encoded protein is CASSPSSGQGNSPLHF.

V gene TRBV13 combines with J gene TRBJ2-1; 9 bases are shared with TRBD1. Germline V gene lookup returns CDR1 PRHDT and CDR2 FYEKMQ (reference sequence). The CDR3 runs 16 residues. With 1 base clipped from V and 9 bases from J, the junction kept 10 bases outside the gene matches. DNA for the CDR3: TGTGCCAGCAGCTTAGATCCGGACAGGGGATATAGTGAGCAGTTCTTC. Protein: CASSLDPDRGYSEQFF.

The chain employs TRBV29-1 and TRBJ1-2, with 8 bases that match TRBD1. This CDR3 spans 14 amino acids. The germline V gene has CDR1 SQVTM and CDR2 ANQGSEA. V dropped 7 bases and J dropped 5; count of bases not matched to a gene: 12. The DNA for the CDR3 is TGCAGCGAGGATGGGACAGGTCAAGGTTATGGCTACACCTTC. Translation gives CSEDGTGQGYGYTF.

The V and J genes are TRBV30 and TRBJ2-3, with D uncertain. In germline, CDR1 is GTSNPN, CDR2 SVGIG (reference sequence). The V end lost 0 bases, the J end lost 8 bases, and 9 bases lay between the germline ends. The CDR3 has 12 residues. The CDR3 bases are TGTGCCTGGAGTGTTGAGGCAGCTACGCAGTATTTT. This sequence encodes CAWSVEAATQYF.

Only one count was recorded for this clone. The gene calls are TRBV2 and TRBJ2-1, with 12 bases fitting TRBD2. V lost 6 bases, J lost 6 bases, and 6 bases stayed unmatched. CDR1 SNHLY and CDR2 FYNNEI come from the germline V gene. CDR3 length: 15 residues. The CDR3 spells CASRAGTSGPNEQFF. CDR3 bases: TGTGCCAGCAGAGCCGGGACTAGCGGGCCCAATGAGCAGTTCTTC.

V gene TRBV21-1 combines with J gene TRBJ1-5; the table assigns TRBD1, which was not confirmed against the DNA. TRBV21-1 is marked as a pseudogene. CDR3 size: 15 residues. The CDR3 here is CASRRGQGVSQPQHF. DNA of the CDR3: TGTGCCAGCCGCCGCGGGCAGGGGGTGAGTCAGCCCCAGCATTTT.

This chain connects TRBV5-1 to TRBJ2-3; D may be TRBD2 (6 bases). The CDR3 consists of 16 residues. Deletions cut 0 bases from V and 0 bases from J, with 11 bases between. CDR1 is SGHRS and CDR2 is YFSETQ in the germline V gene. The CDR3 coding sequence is TGCGCCAGCAGCTTGGATGGGGGGTCGAGCACAGATACGCAGTATTTT. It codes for CASSLDGGSSTDTQYF.

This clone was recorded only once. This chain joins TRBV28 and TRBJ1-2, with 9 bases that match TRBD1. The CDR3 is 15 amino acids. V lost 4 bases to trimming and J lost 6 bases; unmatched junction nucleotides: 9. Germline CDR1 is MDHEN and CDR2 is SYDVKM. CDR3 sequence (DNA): TGTGCCAGCAGTTCCTTCAGCGGGACAGGGAATGGCTACACCTTC. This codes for CASSSFSGTGNGYTF.

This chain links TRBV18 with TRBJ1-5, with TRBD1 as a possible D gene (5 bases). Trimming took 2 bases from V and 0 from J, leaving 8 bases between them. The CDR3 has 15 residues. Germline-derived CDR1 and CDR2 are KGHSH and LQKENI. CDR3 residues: CASSPGGFSNQPQHF. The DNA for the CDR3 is TGTGCCAGCTCACCAGGGGGGTTTAGCAATCAGCCCCAGCATTTT.

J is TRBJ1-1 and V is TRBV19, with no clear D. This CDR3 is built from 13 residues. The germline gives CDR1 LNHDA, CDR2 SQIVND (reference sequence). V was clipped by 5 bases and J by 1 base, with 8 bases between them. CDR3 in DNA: TGTGCCAGTAGTGGTGGGCGGAACACTGAAGCTTTCTTT. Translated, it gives CASSGGRNTEAFF.

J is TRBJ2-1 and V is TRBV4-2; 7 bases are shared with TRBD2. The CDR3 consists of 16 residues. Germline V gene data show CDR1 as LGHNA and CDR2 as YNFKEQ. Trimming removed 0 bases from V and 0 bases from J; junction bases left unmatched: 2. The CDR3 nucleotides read TGTGCCAGCAGCCAAGAGGGCGGGAGCTCCTACAATGAGCAGTTCTTC. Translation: CASSQEGGSSYNEQFF.

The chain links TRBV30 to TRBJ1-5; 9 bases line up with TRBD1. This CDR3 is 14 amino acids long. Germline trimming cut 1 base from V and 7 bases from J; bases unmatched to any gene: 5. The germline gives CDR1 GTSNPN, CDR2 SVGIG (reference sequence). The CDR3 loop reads CAWSAGTGLQPQHF. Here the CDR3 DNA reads TGTGCCTGGAGTGCCGGGACAGGGTTGCAGCCCCAGCATTTT.

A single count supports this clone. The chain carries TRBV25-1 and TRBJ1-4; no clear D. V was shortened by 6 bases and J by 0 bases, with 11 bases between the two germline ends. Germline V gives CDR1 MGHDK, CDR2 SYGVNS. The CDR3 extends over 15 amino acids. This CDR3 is CASSRSPATNEKLFF. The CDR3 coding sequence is TGTGCCAGCAGCCGAAGCCCCGCAACTAATGAAAAACTGTTTTTT. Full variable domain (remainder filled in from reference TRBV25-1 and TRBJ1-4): EADIYQTPRYLVIGTGKKITLECSQTMGHDKMYWYQQDPGMELHLIHYSYGVNSTEKGDLSSESTVSRIRTEHFPLTLESARPSHTSQYLCASSRSPATNEKLFFGSGTQLSVL.

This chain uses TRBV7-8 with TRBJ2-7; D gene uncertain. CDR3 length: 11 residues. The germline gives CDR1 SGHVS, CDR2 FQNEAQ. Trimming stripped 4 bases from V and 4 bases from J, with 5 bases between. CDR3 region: CASSSRYEQYF. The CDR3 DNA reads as TGTGCCAGCAGCTCCAGGTACGAGCAGTACTTC.

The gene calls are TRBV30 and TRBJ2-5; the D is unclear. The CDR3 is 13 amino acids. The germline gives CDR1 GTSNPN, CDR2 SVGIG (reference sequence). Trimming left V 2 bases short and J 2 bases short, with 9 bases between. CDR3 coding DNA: TGTGCCTGGAGTCAGGCCCTTCAAGAGACCCAGTACTTC. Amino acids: CAWSQALQETQYF.

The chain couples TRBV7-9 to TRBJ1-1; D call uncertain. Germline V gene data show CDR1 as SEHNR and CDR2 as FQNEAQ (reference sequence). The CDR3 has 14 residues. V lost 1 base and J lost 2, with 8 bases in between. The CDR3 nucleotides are TGTGCCAGCAGCTTAGACAGTGCAAACACTGAAGCTTTCTTT. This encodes CASSLDSANTEAFF.

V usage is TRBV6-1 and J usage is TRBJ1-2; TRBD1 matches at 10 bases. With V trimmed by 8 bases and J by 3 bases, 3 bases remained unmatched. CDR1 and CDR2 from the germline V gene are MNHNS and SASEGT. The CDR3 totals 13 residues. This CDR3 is CASGQGGYYGYTF. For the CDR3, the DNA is TGTGCCAGCGGACAGGGGGGATACTATGGCTACACCTTC.

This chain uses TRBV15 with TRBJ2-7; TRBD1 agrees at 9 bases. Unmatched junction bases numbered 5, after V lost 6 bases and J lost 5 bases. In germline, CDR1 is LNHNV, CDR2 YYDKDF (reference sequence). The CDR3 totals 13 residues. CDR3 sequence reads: CATRQGARDEQYF. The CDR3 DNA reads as TGTGCCACCAGACAGGGGGCGAGGGACGAGCAGTACTTC.